Included here is one TCR beta chain sequence, with context. TCRdb's copy holds only in-frame clones and misses some; the assay was immunoSEQ multiplex PCR. The sample lists 200,000 to 250,000 clones; 70% to 85% were seen once. Recovery among Cohort 3 donors was established by two negative PCRs, clearance, or symptom resolution. The CDR3 has 13 amino acids. V shed 2 bases and J 6 bases; nucleotides not matched to a gene: 3. These data are taken from a study of blood T cell repertoires in COVID-19. The sequenced sample consisted of PBMCs or T cells enriched from blood (not recorded which). The TCR comes from an older woman who had recovered from COVID-19. V usage is TRBV12-3 or TRBV12-4 and J usage is TRBJ1-2; 7 bases agree with TRBD1. The CDR3 nucleotides are TGTGCCAGCAGTTTACCCGGGACAGATGGCTACACCTTC. This codes for CASSLPGTDGYTF.